This T cell receptor (beta chain) was sequenced during a study of T cells in Graves' hyperthyroidism and ophthalmopathy. What was amplified from RNA transcripts were TCR beta CDR3 regions. TCR CDR3 regions were first amplified by RT-PCR with HTBI primers. Via MiXCR, TCRdb re-called the multiplex PCR reads, giving one row per CDR3 protein. The sample carries around 530,000 distinct CDR3 sequences, approximately 17% recorded once. Sequencing used blood. This clonotype was obtained from a woman aged 18-35 years with Graves' ophthalmopathy.

CDR3 nucleotide sequence: TGTGCCAGCAGTTTATGGGGAGAAGGCTACACCTTC. Protein: CASSLWGEGYTF. This chain uses TRBV28 with TRBJ1-2; the D is unclear. Trimming removed 0 bases at V and 8 bases at J, with 7 bases between. Germline assignment: CDR1 MDHEN and CDR2 SYDVKM. The CDR3 runs to 12 residues.